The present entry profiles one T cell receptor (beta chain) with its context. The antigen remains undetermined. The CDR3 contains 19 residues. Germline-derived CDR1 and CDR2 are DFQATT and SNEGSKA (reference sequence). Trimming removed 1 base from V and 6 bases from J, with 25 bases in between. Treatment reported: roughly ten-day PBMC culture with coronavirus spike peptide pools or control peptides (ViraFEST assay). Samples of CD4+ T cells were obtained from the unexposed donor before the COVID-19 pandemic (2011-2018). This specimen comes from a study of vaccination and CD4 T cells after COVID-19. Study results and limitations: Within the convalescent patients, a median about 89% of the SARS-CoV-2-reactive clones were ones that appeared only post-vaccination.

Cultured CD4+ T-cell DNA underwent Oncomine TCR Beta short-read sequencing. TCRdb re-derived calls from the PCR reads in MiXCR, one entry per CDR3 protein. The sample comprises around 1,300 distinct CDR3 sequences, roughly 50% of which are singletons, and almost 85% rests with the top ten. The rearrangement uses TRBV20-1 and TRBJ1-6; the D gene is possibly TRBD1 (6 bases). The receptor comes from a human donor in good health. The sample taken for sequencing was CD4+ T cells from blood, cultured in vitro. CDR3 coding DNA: TGCAGTGCTAGAGTCCTTTTGTCGTGGGGGGCAGAGGGTAATTCACCCCTCCACTTT. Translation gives CSARVLLSWGAEGNSPLHF.